The sequence of this T cell receptor beta chain was determined in a study of cytomegalovirus exposure and HLA in healthy donors. Trimming removed 3 bases from V and 6 bases from J, with 14 bases in between. Germline V gene data show CDR1 as LNHDA and CDR2 as SQIVND (reference sequence). This CDR3 has 14 amino acids. It was with 60 Vbeta and 13 Jbeta primers that the PCR ran. Sequenced by immunoSEQ multiplex PCR; TCRdb stores in-frame clones only, minus some. In the table there are about 68,000 clones, roughly four fifths of which are singletons. Sequences were obtained from PBMCs. J is TRBJ1-2 and V is TRBV19, with D possibly TRBD1 on 6 matching bases. This sequence was found in a human donor in good health. The CDR3 loop is CASSMGAGRDGYTF. The CDR3 nucleotides read TGTGCCAGTAGTATGGGGGCCGGCAGGGATGGCTACACCTTC.